This TCR beta chain was retrieved from a study of cytomegalovirus exposure and HLA in healthy donors. Study-wide results and caveats: Relative to equally common others, HLA-associated TCR beta chains showed greater clonal expansion in a later analysis. Previously analyzed data showed that most TCR beta V segments were productive at a frequency of about 87% or about 30%.

Note on this clone: Its antigen is as yet unknown.

CDR1 is SGHDT, CDR2 YYEEEE, per germline. The CDR3 loop spans 16 amino acids. Germline trimming cut 4 bases from V and 2 bases from J; bases unmatched to any gene: 8. The primer mix had 60 Vbeta and 13 Jbeta primers. Some clones are missing from TCRdb's copy, which holds only in-frame ones; the method was immunoSEQ multiplex PCR. This table has fewer than 200,000 clones, around 78% appearing once. The V and J genes are TRBV5-6 and TRBJ1-3, with 8 bases matching TRBD1. The TCR sequence derives from a female donor in good health and CMV-seronegative. Sequencing used PBMCs. Here the CDR3 reads CASSLRTGTAGNTIYF. DNA for the CDR3: TGTGCCAGCAGCCTGAGGACAGGGACGGCTGGAAACACCATATATTTT.